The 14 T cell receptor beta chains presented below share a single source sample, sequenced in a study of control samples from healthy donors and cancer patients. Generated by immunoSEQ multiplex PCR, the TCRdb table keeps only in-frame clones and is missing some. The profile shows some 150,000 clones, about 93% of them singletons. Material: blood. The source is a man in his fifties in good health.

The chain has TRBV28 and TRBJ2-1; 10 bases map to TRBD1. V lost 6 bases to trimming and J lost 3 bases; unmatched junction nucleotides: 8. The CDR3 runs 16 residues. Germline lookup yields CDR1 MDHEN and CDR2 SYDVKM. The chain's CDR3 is CASSWGTGDIYNEQFF. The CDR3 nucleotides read TGTGCCAGCAGCTGGGGGACAGGGGACATCTACAATGAGCAGTTCTTC. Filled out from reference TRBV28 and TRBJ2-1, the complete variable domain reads DVKVTQSSRYLVKRTGEKVFLECVQDMDHENMFWYRQDPGLGLRLIYFSYDVKMKEKGDIPEGYSVSREKKERFSLILESASTNQTSMYLCASSWGTGDIYNEQFFGPGTRLTVL.

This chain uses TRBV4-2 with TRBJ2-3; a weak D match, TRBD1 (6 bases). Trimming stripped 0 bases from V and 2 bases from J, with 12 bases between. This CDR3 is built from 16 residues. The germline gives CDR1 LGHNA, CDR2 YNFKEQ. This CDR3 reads CASSQDLGGNTDTQYF. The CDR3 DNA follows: TGTGCCAGCAGCCAAGATCTAGGGGGAAACACAGATACGCAGTATTTT.

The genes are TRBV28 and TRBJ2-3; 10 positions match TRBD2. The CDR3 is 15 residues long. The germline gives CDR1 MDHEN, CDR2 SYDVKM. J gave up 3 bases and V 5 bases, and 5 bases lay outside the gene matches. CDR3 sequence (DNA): TGTGCCAGCAGTCCACTAGCGGGACCAACAGATACGCAGTATTTT. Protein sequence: CASSPLAGPTDTQYF.

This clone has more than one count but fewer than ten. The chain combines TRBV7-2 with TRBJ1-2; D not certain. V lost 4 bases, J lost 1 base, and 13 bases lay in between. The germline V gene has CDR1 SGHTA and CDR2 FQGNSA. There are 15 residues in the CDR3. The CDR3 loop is CASSSDRPGNYGYTF. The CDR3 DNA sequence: TGTGCCAGCAGCTCGGACCGACCCGGTAACTATGGCTACACCTTC.

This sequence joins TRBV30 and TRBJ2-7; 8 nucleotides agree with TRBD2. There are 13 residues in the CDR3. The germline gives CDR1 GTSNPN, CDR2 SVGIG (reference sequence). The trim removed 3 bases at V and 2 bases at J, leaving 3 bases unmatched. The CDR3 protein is CAWRAGRAYEQYF. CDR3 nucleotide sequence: TGTGCCTGGAGGGCCGGGAGGGCCTACGAGCAGTACTTC.

CDR3 sequence (DNA): TGTGCCAGCAGCATCCGGGACTACAGCACCGGGGAGCTGTTTTTT. Amino acids: CASSIRDYSTGELFF. This chain uses TRBV9 with TRBJ2-2, with 7 bases fitting TRBD2. Per the germline V gene, CDR1 is SGDLS and CDR2 is YYNGEE. V shed 4 bases and J 4 bases; nucleotides not matched to a gene: 7. This CDR3 has 15 amino acids.

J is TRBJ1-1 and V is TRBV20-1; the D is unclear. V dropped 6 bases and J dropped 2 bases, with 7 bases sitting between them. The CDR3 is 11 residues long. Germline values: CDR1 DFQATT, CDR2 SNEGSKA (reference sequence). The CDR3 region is CSARVNTEAFF. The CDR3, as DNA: TGCAGTGCACGGGTAAACACTGAAGCTTTCTTT.

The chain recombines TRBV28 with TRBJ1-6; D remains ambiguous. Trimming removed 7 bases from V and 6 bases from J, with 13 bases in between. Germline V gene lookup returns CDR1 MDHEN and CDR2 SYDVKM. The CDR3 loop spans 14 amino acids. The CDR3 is CASKWGRGNSPLHF. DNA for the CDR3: TGTGCCAGCAAGTGGGGAAGAGGTAATTCACCCCTCCACTTT.

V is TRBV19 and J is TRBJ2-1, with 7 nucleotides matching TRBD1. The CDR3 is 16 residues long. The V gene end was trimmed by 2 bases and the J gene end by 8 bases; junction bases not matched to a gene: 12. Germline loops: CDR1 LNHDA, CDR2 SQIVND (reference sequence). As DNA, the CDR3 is TGTGCCAGTAGTATAACAGGGGTGAATTCGGGATATGAGCAGTTCTTC. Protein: CASSITGVNSGYEQFF.

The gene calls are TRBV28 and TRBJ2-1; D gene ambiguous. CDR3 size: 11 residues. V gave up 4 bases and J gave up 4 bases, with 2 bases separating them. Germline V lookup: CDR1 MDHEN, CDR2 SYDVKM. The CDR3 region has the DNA TGTGCCAGCAGTTGGTACAATGAGCAGTTCTTC. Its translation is CASSWYNEQFF.

CDR3 region: CASSLVSEGAEAFF. The CDR3 DNA sequence: TGTGCCAGCAGCTTAGTTAGTGAAGGGGCTGAAGCTTTCTTT. V gene TRBV7-3 combines with J gene TRBJ1-1; tentatively, D is TRBD1 (5 bases). CDR1 SGHTA and CDR2 FQGTGA come from the germline V gene. This CDR3 spans 14 amino acids. V lost 2 bases and J lost 6, with 13 bases in between.

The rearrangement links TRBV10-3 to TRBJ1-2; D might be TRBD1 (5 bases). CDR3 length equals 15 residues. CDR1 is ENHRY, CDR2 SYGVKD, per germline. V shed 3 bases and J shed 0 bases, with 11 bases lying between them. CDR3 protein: CAISDRDRANYGYTF. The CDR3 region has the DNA TGTGCCATCAGTGACCGGGACCGAGCTAACTATGGCTACACCTTC.

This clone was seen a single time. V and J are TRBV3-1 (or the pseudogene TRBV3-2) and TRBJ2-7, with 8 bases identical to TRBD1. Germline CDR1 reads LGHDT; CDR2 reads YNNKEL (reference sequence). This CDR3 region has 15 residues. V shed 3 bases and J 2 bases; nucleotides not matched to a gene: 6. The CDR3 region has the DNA TGTGCCAGCAGCCAGGACAGGGTGACGGCCTACGAGCAGTACTTC. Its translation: CASSQDRVTAYEQYF.

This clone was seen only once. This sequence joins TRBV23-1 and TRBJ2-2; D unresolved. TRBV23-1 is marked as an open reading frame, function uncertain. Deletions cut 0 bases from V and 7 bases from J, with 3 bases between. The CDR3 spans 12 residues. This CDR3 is CASSQSSGELFF. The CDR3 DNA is TGCGCCAGCAGTCAATCGAGCGGGGAGCTGTTTTTT.